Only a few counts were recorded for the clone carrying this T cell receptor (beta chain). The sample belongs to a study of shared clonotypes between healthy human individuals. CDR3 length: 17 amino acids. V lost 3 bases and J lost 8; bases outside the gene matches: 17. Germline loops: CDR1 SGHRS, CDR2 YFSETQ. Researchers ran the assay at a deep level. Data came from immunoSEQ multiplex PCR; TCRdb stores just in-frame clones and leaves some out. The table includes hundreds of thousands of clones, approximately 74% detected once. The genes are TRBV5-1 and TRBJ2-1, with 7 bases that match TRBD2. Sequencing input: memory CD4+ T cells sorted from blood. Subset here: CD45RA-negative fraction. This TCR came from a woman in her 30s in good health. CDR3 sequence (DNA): TGCGCCAGCAGCTCCAACCCCACCTCAGCGGGAAAGGATGAGCAGTTCTTC. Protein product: CASSSNPTSAGKDEQFF.